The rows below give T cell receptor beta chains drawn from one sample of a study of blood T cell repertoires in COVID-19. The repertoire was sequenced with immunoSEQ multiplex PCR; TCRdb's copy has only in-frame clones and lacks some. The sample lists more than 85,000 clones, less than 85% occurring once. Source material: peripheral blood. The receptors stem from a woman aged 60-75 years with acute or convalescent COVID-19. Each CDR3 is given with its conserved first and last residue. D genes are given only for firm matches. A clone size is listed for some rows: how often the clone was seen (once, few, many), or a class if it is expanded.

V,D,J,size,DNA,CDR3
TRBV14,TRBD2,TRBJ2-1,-,TGTGCCAGCAGCCTTAGGGGACTAGCGGGGGACAATGAGCAGTTCTTC,CASSLRGLAGDNEQFF
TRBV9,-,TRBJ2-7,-,TGTGCCAGCACCACAGGGTCTGGATCCTACGAGCAGTACTTC,CASTTGSGSYEQYF
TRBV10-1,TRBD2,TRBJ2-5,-,TGCGCCAGCAGTGAGGGAGCGGGAGCGTTAAAGACCCAGTACTTC,CASSEGAGALKTQYF
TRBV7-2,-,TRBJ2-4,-,TGTGCCAGCAGCCGCGGGGACATTCAGTACTTC,CASSRGDIQYF
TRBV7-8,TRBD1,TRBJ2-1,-,TGTGCCAGCAGCTTCGGACAGGGTTATTACAATGAGCAGTTCTTC,CASSFGQGYYNEQFF
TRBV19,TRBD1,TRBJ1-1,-,TGTGCCAGTAGTACCGGGGGACAGGCGGACACTGAAGCTTTCTTT,CASSTGGQADTEAFF
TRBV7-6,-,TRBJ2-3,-,TGTGCCAGCAGCTTATCTAGCGTCGTGGCAGATACGCAGTATTTT,CASSLSSVVADTQYF
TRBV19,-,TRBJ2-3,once,TGTGCCAGTACCCTAACAGGCGTTCGAGATACGCAGTATTTT,CASTLTGVRDTQYF
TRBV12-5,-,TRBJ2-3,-,TGTGCTAGTGGTTGGACAAGCACAGATACGCAGTATTTT,CASGWTSTDTQYF
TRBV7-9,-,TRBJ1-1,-,TGTGCCAGCAGCTTAGAGGGGAGGGGTGAAGCTTTCTTT,CASSLEGRGEAFF
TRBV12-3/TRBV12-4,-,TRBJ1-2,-,TGTGCCAGCAGTCCCGGCCCGGAGGGCTACACCTTC,CASSPGPEGYTF
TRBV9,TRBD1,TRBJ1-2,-,TGTGCCAGCAGCGCGGCCGGGGCCGGGACAGACTATGGCTACACCTTC,CASSAAGAGTDYGYTF
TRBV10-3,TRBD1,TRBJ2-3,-,TGTGCCATCAGTGAGTTGCTCGTCGGACAGGGCACAGATACGCAGTATTTT,CAISELLVGQGTDTQYF
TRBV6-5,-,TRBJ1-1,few,TGTGCCACCCACGCAGGCGAGAACACTGAAGCTTTCTTT,CATHAGENTEAFF
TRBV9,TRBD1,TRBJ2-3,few,TGTGCCAGCAGCCCCGGGGACAGGGGGTCGGATACGCAGTATTTT,CASSPGDRGSDTQYF
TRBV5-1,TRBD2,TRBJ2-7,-,TGCGCCAGCAGCCGTAGGGGACTAGCGGGAGCCTCCGAGCAGTACTTC,CASSRRGLAGASEQYF
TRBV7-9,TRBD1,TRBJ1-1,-,TGTGCCAGCAGCTATCCGGGACAGTACGATAGCACTGAAGCTTTCTTT,CASSYPGQYDSTEAFF
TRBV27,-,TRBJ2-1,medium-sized,TGTGCCAGCAGTTTATGGACAAAACATGAGCAGTTCTTC,CASSLWTKHEQFF
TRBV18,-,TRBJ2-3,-,TGTGCCAGCTCACTGAGCCAACTTCAAGATACGCAGTATTTT,CASSLSQLQDTQYF
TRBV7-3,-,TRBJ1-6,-,TGTGCCAGCAGCTTGGACAGAAATTCACCCCTCCACTTT,CASSLDRNSPLHF
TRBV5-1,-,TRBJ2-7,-,TGCGCCAGCAGCTTAGGGGGTCCGATCTACGAGCAGTACTTC,CASSLGGPIYEQYF
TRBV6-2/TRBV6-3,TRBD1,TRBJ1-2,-,TGTGCCAGCAGTTACGGACCTTCAGGGGGTGCGTATGGCTACACCTTC,CASSYGPSGGAYGYTF
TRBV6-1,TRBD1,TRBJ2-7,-,TGTGCCAGCAGTCTGGACAGGGAGTACGAGCAGTACTTC,CASSLDREYEQYF